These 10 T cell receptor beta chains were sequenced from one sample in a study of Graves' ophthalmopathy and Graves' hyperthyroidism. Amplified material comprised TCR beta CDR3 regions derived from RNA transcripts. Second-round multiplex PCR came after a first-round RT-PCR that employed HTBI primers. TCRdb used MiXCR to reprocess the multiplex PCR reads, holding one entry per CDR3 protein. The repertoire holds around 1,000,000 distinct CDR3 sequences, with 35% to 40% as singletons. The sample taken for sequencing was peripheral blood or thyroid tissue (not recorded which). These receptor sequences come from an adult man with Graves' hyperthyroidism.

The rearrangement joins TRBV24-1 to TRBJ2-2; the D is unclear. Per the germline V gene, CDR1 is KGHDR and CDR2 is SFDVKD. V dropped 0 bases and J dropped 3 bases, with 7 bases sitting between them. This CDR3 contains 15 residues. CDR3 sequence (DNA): TGTGCCACCAGTGATTTGGAGAGTTACACCGGGGAGCTGTTTTTT. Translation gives CATSDLESYTGELFF.

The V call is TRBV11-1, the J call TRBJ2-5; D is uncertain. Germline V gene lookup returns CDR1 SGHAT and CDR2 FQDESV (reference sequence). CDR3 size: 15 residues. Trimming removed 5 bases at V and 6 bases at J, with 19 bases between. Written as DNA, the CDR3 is TGTGCCAGCAGCCATCAAGGAGTTAAAAGTAAGACCCAGTACTTC. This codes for CASSHQGVKSKTQYF.

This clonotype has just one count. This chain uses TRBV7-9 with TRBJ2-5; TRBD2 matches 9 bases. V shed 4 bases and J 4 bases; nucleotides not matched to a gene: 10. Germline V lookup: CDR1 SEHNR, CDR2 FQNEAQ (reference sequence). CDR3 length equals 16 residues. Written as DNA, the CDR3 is TGTGCCAGCAGCTGGTCCACTGCGGGAGGGCCAGAGACCCAGTACTTC. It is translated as CASSWSTAGGPETQYF.

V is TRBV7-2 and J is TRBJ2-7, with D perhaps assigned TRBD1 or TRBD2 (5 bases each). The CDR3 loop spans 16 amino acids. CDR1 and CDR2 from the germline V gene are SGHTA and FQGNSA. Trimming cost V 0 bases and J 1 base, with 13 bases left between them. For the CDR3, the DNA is TGTGCCAGCAGCTTAGCTCTTAGGGGAGTATCCTACGAGCAGTACTTC. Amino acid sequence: CASSLALRGVSYEQYF.

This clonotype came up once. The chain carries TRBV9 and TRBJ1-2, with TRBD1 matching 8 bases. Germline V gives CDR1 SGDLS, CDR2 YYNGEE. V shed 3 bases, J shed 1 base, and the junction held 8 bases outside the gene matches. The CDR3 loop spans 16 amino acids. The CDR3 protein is CASSEGQAGINYGYTF. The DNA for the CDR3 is TGTGCCAGCAGCGAGGGACAGGCCGGGATTAACTATGGCTACACCTTC.

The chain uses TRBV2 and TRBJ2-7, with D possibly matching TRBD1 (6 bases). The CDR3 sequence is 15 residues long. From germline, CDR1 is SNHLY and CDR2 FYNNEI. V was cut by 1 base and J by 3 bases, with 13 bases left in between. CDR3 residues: CASSEGTRGGYEQYF. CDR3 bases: TGTGCCAGCAGTGAAGGAACCAGGGGCGGCTACGAGCAGTACTTC.

CDR3 in DNA: TGTGCCAGCAGCGATAGTAGGGGTGGCTACACCTTC. It encodes CASSDSRGGYTF. The rearrangement links TRBV11-2 to TRBJ1-2, with a tentative D call TRBD1 (5 bases). CDR1 and CDR2 (germline): SGHAT, FQNNGV. This CDR3 is 12 amino acids long. V lost 5 bases, J lost 7 bases, and 11 bases lay in between.

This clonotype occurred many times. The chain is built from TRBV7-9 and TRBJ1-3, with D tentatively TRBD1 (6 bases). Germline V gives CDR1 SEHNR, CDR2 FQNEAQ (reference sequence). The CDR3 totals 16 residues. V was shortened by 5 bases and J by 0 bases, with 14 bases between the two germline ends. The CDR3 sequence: CASSPQTGSSGNTIYF. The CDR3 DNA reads TGTGCCAGCAGCCCTCAGACAGGCAGCTCTGGAAACACCATATATTTT.

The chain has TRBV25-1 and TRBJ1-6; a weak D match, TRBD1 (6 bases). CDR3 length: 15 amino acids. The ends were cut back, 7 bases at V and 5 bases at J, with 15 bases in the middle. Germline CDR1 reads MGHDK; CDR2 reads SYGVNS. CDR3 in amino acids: CASTPGAGDNSPLHF. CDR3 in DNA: TGTGCCAGCACCCCGGGGGCAGGCGATAATTCACCCCTCCACTTT.

CDR3 in amino acids: CASSLFGTSRSYEQYF. In nucleotides, the CDR3 is TGCGCCAGCAGCCTCTTCGGGACTAGCCGATCCTACGAGCAGTACTTC. The V and J genes are TRBV5-1 and TRBJ2-7; 9 nucleotides match TRBD2. The ends lost 4 bases at V and 1 base at J; junction bases unmatched: 9. This CDR3 is built from 16 residues. The germline gives CDR1 SGHRS, CDR2 YFSETQ.